Each of the 24 T cell receptor beta chains below was sequenced from the same sample in a study of OX40 agonist ivuxolimab in advanced cancers. The method was immunoSEQ multiplex PCR; TCRdb's version includes in-frame clones alone and lacks a portion of them. The sample contains roughly 98,000 clones, roughly 80% of which appear only once. The material was CD4+ or CD8+ T cells sorted from blood, obtained in a trial of the OX40 agonist ivuxolimab. All receptors come from an adult with an advanced solid tumor such as melanoma, head and neck, liver or kidney cancer.

The chain is built from TRBV7-9 and TRBJ2-3; 10 bases are a match to TRBD2. J was trimmed by 4 bases and V by 5 bases; bases with no gene match: 9. This CDR3 is built from 16 residues. Germline V lookup: CDR1 SEHNR, CDR2 FQNEAQ (reference sequence). As DNA, the CDR3 is TGTGCCAGCAGCCCGTTCCTAAGCGGGGGGGCAGATACGCAGTATTTT. It specifies CASSPFLSGGADTQYF. The full variable domain, rest sourced from reference TRBV7-9 and TRBJ2-3, is DTGVSQNPRHKITKRGQNVTFRCDPISEHNRLYWYRQTLGQGPEFLTYFQNEAQLEKSRLLSDRFSAERPKGSFSTLEIQRTEQGDSAMYLCASSPFLSGGADTQYFGPGTRLTVL.

The V call is TRBV10-3, the J call TRBJ2-2; the match to TRBD1 covers 9 bases. Germline lookup yields CDR1 ENHRY and CDR2 SYGVKD. J was trimmed by 2 bases and V by 10 bases; bases with no gene match: 8. CDR3 size: 15 residues. The CDR3 region has the DNA TGTGCCAGCCAAGCGGGACAGGGTAACACCGGGGAGCTGTTTTTT. Residues: CASQAGQGNTGELFF.

The J gene is TRBJ2-6, the V gene TRBV7-3, with D possibly being TRBD1 (6 bases). This CDR3 is 15 amino acids long. V was cut by 3 bases and J by 2 bases, with 8 bases left in between. Germline CDR1 SGHTA, CDR2 FQGTGA. This CDR3 reads CASSFQGPGANVLTF. CDR3 bases: TGTGCCAGCAGCTTTCAGGGGCCTGGGGCCAACGTCCTGACTTTC.

The chain combines TRBV6-1 with TRBJ1-5, with D hard to call. The CDR3 is made up of 14 amino acids. Trimming cost V 2 bases and J 5 bases, with 10 bases left between them. Germline CDR1 reads MNHNS; CDR2 reads SASEGT. This CDR3 is CASSERTLDQPQHF. The CDR3 DNA is TGTGCCAGCAGTGAACGAACCCTCGATCAGCCCCAGCATTTT.

The chain is built from TRBV7-9 and TRBJ2-7, with TRBD1 as a possible D gene (5 bases). Trimming pared 0 bases from V and 3 bases from J, leaving 6 bases between. Germline CDR1 and CDR2: SEHNR and FQNEAQ (reference sequence). This CDR3 is 13 amino acids long. In DNA, the CDR3 is TGTGCCAGCAGCTTAGCCAGGGTCTACGAGCAGTACTTC. Its translation: CASSLARVYEQYF. The full variable domain, its missing parts supplied by reference TRBV7-9 and TRBJ2-7, is DTGVSQNPRHKITKRGQNVTFRCDPISEHNRLYWYRQTLGQGPEFLTYFQNEAQLEKSRLLSDRFSAERPKGSFSTLEIQRTEQGDSAMYLCASSLARVYEQYFGPGTRLTVT.

This rearrangement joins TRBV11-2 to TRBJ2-5; D is ambiguous. The J call may be incorrect, as the DNA end agrees better with TRBJ2-7. The CDR3 runs 13 residues. Germline assignment: CDR1 SGHAT and CDR2 FQNNGV. DNA of the CDR3: TGTGCCAGCAGCTTAGATCTCAGACTCGAGCAGTACTTC. Protein: CASSLDLRLEQYF.

This rearrangement joins TRBV2 to TRBJ1-5, with D tentatively TRBD1 (5 bases). The CDR3 sequence is 17 residues long. V shed 6 bases and J shed 1 base, with 19 bases lying between them. CDR1 and CDR2 (germline): SNHLY, FYNNEI. Here the CDR3 reads CASSRSGAPGSNQPQHF. For the CDR3, the DNA is TGTGCCAGCAGCAGATCCGGGGCCCCTGGGAGCAATCAGCCCCAGCATTTT.

The J gene is TRBJ2-1, the V gene TRBV18; weak D call: TRBD1 (6 bases). There are 15 residues in the CDR3. V was pared by 1 base and J by 2 bases, with 9 bases between. Germline CDR1 reads KGHSH; CDR2 reads LQKENI. The CDR3 region has the DNA TGTGCCAGCTCACCACGGCAGGGGACCTACAATGAGCAGTTCTTC. It is translated as CASSPRQGTYNEQFF.

This rearrangement joins TRBV29-1 to TRBJ1-2; D ambiguous. The CDR3 sequence is 9 residues long. Germline CDR1 SQVTM, CDR2 ANQGSEA. V lost 4 bases, J lost 7 bases, and 4 bases lay in between. CDR3: CSVGSGYTF. Here the CDR3 DNA reads TGCAGCGTTGGTTCTGGCTACACCTTC.

V gene TRBV19 combines with J gene TRBJ1-3; D is uncertain. V shed 8 bases and J shed 3 bases, with 20 bases lying between them. Germline CDR1 is LNHDA and CDR2 is SQIVND (reference sequence). This CDR3 is built from 16 residues. CDR3 loop: CASLGVEGISGNTIYF. Written as DNA, the CDR3 is TGTGCCAGTCTAGGAGTCGAGGGAATAAGTGGAAACACCATATATTTT.

The rearrangement uses TRBV5-6 and TRBJ2-3; D is tentatively TRBD1 or TRBD2 (5 bases each). The germline V and J ends were trimmed by 0 bases and 2 bases, with 10 bases remaining between them. This CDR3 comprises 15 residues. Looked up from germline, CDR1 is SGHDT and CDR2 is YYEEEE. The CDR3 loop reads CASSLVGGPTDTQYF. CDR3 DNA sequence: TGTGCCAGCAGCTTGGTTGGGGGACCCACAGATACGCAGTATTTT.

The genes are TRBV27 and TRBJ1-6; D uncertain. CDR1 and CDR2 (germline): MNHEY, SMNVEV (reference sequence). Trimming left V 7 bases short and J 9 bases short, with 13 bases between. The CDR3 is 13 residues long. CDR3 sequence reads: CASKDFQSSPLHF. The CDR3 nucleotides are TGTGCCAGCAAGGATTTTCAGTCTTCACCCCTCCACTTT.

This rearrangement joins TRBV19 to TRBJ2-4; D might be TRBD1 or TRBD2, each matching 5 bases. V shed 6 bases and J shed 15 bases, with 18 bases lying between them. This CDR3 spans 12 amino acids. Germline CDR1 and CDR2: LNHDA and SQIVND (reference sequence). The CDR3 DNA sequence: TGTGCCAGTAGCCCCAATTCGAGGGGTCTGTACTTC. This gives the protein CASSPNSRGLYF.

V is TRBV6-5 and J is TRBJ1-3, with 9 bases fitting TRBD1. J was trimmed by 4 bases and V by 5 bases; bases with no gene match: 3. The length of the CDR3 is 14 residues. Per germline, CDR1 MNHEY and CDR2 SVGAGI. CDR3 loop: CASSGTGWGNTIYF. The CDR3 DNA reads as TGTGCCAGCAGTGGGACAGGGTGGGGAAACACCATATATTTT.

The chain uses TRBV28 and TRBJ1-1; a weak D match, TRBD1 (6 bases). The CDR3 has 15 amino acids. Trimming cost V 4 bases and J 10 bases, with 22 bases left between them. The germline CDR1 and CDR2 sequences are MDHEN and SYDVKM. In nucleotides, the CDR3 is TGTGCCAGCAGTTCATGGACGACAGGAGAAAAGGGAGCTTTCTTT. It is translated as CASSSWTTGEKGAFF.

This chain links TRBV5-4 with TRBJ1-1; TRBD1 matches 7 bases. Germline V gene sequence: CDR1 SGHNT, CDR2 YYREEE (reference sequence). The junction had 10 bases not matched to a gene; V was cut back by 4 bases and J by 4 bases. The CDR3 extends over 15 amino acids. The DNA of the CDR3 is TGTGCCAGCAGCCCCATCACAGGGGAGGGCACTGAAGCTTTCTTT. Its protein product is CASSPITGEGTEAFF. Full variable domain (outside the CDR3, taken from reference TRBV5-4 and TRBJ1-1): ETGVTQSPTHLIKTRGQQVTLRCSSQSGHNTVSWYQQALGQGPQFIFQYYREEENGRGNFPPRFSGLQFPNYSSELNVNALELDDSALYLCASSPITGEGTEAFFGQGTRLTVV.

J is TRBJ2-7 and V is TRBV27; 11 bases line up with TRBD2. CDR3 size: 15 residues. CDR1 is MNHEY and CDR2 is SMNVEV in the germline V gene (reference sequence). V gave up 5 bases and J gave up 0 bases; unmatched junction bases: 3. The CDR3 nucleotides are TGTGCCAGCAGTATAGCGGGAGGGGCCTCCTACGAGCAGTACTTC. This gives the protein CASSIAGGASYEQYF.

The CDR3 sequence is CASSPFGGAKNIQYF. The CDR3 DNA reads TGTGCCAGCAGTCCCTTCGGGGGAGCCAAAAACATTCAGTACTTC. The V gene is TRBV28, the J gene TRBJ2-4; D might be TRBD2 (6 bases). The V end lost 5 bases, the J end lost 0 bases, and 11 bases lay between the germline ends. This CDR3 is built from 15 residues. Per the germline V gene, CDR1 is MDHEN and CDR2 is SYDVKM. The variable domain in full, completed from reference TRBV28 and TRBJ2-4, reads DVKVTQSSRYLVKRTGEKVFLECVQDMDHENMFWYRQDPGLGLRLIYFSYDVKMKEKGDIPEGYSVSREKKERFSLILESASTNQTSMYLCASSPFGGAKNIQYFGAGTRLSVL.

The rearrangement uses TRBV28 and TRBJ1-2; D uncertain. CDR3 length: 12 residues. The V end was cut by 5 bases, the J end by 4 bases, with 8 bases between. Germline values: CDR1 MDHEN, CDR2 SYDVKM. The CDR3 is CASSILGYGYTF. Here the CDR3 DNA reads TGTGCCAGCAGTATTCTGGGCTATGGCTACACCTTC.

The V gene is TRBV9, the J gene TRBJ2-6, with 12 bases aligning to TRBD2. The V segment lost 5 bases and the J segment 3 bases; nucleotides outside the gene matches: 3. CDR1 SGDLS and CDR2 YYNGEE come from the germline V gene. The CDR3 consists of 16 residues. The CDR3 region is CASRTSGGVGANVLTF. In DNA, the CDR3 is TGTGCCAGCAGGACTAGCGGGGGAGTTGGGGCCAACGTCCTGACTTTC.

The chain links TRBV5-8 to TRBJ2-3, with TRBD1 identical over 8 bases. Germline CDR1 is SGHTS and CDR2 is YDEGEE. The CDR3 covers 15 residues. V was clipped by 0 bases and J by 4 bases; unmatched bases: 4. In nucleotides, the CDR3 is TGTGCCAGCAGCTTGGCGGGACAGGTTGCAGATACGCAGTATTTT. Protein sequence: CASSLAGQVADTQYF.

The chain combines TRBV7-2 with TRBJ2-6, with D perhaps given as TRBD1 or TRBD2 (5 bases each). The V and J ends lost 5 bases and 2 bases respectively, with 10 bases between them. Germline V gives CDR1 SGHTA, CDR2 FQGNSA. CDR3 length equals 15 residues. The CDR3 DNA sequence: TGTGCCAGCAGCGAGAGGGGTGCTGGGGCCAACGTCCTGACTTTC. Its translation is CASSERGAGANVLTF.

CDR3 amino acids: CASSQGRGEYTGELFF. In DNA, the CDR3 is TGTGCCAGCAGCCAGGGTCGGGGGGAGTACACCGGGGAGCTGTTTTTT. This chain links TRBV4-2 with TRBJ2-2; TRBD2 matches 7 bases. Germline V gene data show CDR1 as LGHNA and CDR2 as YNFKEQ. The CDR3 consists of 16 residues. The ends lost 3 bases at V and 3 bases at J; junction bases unmatched: 7.

This clone was counted a few times. The chain recombines TRBV5-4 with TRBJ2-1; maybe TRBD2 (5 bases). Trimming pared 4 bases from V and 1 base from J, leaving 18 bases between. The CDR3 extends over 17 amino acids. Germline V gives CDR1 SGHNT, CDR2 YYREEE (reference sequence). Here the CDR3 DNA reads TGTGCCAGCAGCCCGTCGTCCGGGCCGGGGTCCTACAATGAGCAGTTCTTC. Translating it yields CASSPSSGPGSYNEQFF.